This T cell receptor (beta chain) was profiled in a study of neoadjuvant nivolumab and ipilimumab in lung cancer. Worth noting for this clone: The target antigen is unknown.

This table comes from immunoSEQ multiplex PCR, and its TCRdb copy is limited to in-frame clones, with some not included. The table includes some 50,000 clones, roughly 89% detected once. The CDR3 has 16 residues. In germline, CDR1 is SGDLS, CDR2 YYNGEE. V was clipped by 0 bases and J by 5 bases, with 17 bases between them. Points from the study as a whole: Resected-tumor TCR richness correlated positively with pretherapy blood richness. TCR richness and clonality were higher in tumors than adjacent uninvolved lung.

The sequences come from blood, collected before neoadjuvant nivolumab, alone or with ipilimumab. This sequence originates from an adult with non-small cell lung cancer. Some clones in this sample may be carry-over from other donors' samples. The chain joins TRBV9 to TRBJ1-2; D not certain. The CDR3 DNA follows: TGTGCCAGCAGCGTAGCCCAAGCTGGCCCCCCATATGGCTACACCTTC. It yields the protein CASSVAQAGPPYGYTF.